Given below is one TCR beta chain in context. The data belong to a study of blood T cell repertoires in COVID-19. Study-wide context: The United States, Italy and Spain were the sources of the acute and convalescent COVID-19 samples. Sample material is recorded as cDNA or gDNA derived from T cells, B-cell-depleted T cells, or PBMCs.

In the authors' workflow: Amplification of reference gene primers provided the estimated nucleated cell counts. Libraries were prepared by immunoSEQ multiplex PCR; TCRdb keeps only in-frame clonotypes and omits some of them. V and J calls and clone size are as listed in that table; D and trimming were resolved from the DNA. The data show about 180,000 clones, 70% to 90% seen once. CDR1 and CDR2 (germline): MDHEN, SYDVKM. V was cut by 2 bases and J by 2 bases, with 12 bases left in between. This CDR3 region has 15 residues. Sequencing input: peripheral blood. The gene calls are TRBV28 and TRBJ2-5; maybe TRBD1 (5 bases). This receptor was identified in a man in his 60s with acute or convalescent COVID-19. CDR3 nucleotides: TGTGCCAGCAGTTTAGTCGGGCAGGGTCAAGAGACCCAGTACTTC. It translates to CASSLVGQGQETQYF.